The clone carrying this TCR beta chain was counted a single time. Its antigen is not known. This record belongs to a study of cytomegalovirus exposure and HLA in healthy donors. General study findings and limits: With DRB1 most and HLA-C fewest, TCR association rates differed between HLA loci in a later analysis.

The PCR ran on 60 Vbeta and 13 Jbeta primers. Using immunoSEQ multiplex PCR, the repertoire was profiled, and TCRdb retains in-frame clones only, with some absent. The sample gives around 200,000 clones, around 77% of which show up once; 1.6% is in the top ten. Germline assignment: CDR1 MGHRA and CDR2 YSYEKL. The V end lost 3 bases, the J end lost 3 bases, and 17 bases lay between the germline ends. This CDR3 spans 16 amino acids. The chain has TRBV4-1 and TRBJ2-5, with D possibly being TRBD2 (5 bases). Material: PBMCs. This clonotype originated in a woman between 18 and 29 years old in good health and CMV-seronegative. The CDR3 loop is CASSHAGFDIEETQYF. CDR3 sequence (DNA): TGCGCCAGCAGCCACGCGGGTTTTGACATTGAAGAGACCCAGTACTTC.